Here is one T cell receptor (delta chain) with its context. Its target is unknown. TCRdb pairs this DNA with a much larger clone's protein that differs at residue 11, likely a read error; the protein shown was translated from the DNA. Germline trimming cut 1 base from V and 1 base from J; bases unmatched to any gene: 24. Germline V gives CDR1 TSWWSYY, CDR2 QGS. The CDR3 contains 22 residues. The data stem from a study of γδ T cells in repeated Plasmodium falciparum infection. Study conclusions and caveats: The Malian cohort came from a small rural village of predominantly one ethnic group. Repeated controlled infections reportedly drove waves of new clonotype selection in Vdelta2-negative, mostly Vdelta1+, gammadelta repertoires.

Flow sorting of PBMC yielded separate Vgamma9/Vdelta2+ and Vdelta2-negative gammadelta T cell populations for bulk repertoire analysis. TCRdb made new clone calls on the multiplex PCR reads using CATT. The sample shows some 100,000 delta-chain clones, under 1.5% of them seen only once. The rearrangement joins TRDV1 to TRDJ1; 7 bases agree with TRDD3. Here the J gene came from matching the DNA to germline, since TCRdb omits it. Sequencing used gamma-delta T cells from blood. This TCR derives from a pool of human donors (malaria-infected and uninfected, not separated). The CDR3 DNA is TGTGCTCTTGGGGAACGCGCCAACAGGTCCGACTGGGGCCGATGCTTCACCGATAAACTCATCTTT. Protein: CALGERANRSDWGRCFTDKLIF.